The 8 T cell receptor beta chains listed next were all sequenced from one sample in a study of T cell repertoires in cytomegalovirus infection. Via MiXCR, TCRdb re-called the reads, giving one row per CDR3 protein. The table has fewer than 200,000 distinct CDR3 sequences, about an eighth seen once. Input material: PBMCs. These receptors were obtained from a human donor in good health (CMV status not recorded). Some clones in this sample may be carry-over from other donors' samples.

This clonotype was found many times. This chain links TRBV7-6 with TRBJ1-2; tentatively, D is TRBD1 (5 bases). The germline CDR1 and CDR2 sequences are SGHVS and FNYEAQ. The CDR3 spans 16 residues. Trimming cost V 1 base and J 4 bases, with 16 bases left between them. CDR3 sequence reads: CASSLGPRVPLYGYTF. The CDR3 coding sequence is TGTGCCAGCAGCTTAGGGCCCAGGGTACCCCTCTATGGCTACACCTTC. Together with reference TRBV7-6 and TRBJ1-2, the CDR3 gives the full variable domain: GAGVSQSPRYKVTKRGQDVALRCDPISGHVSLYWYRQALGQGPEFLTYFNYEAQQDKSGLPNDRFSAERPEGSISTLTIQRTEQRDSAMYRCASSLGPRVPLYGYTFGSGTRLTVV.

This chain connects TRBV12-3 or TRBV12-4 to TRBJ1-3; 7 bases are a match to TRBD1. CDR3 length equals 15 residues. Unmatched junction bases numbered 7, after V lost 4 bases and J lost 4 bases. CDR3: CASSSGQLRGNTIYF. The CDR3 bases are TGTGCCAGCAGTTCGGGACAGCTCCGAGGAAACACCATATATTTT.

This clonotype turned up a few times. The V call is TRBV29-1, the J call TRBJ2-7, with TRBD2 matching 9 bases. The germline V gene encodes CDR1 SQVTM and CDR2 ANQGSEA. Unmatched junction bases numbered 8, after V lost 0 bases and J lost 5 bases. The CDR3 totals 15 residues. CDR3 nucleotides: TGCAGCGTTGAAGATCAGCGGGAGGACTTCCACGAGCAGTACTTC. Its protein product is CSVEDQREDFHEQYF.

This clonotype was seen at least ten times. The chain uses TRBV7-2 and TRBJ1-2; 9 bases agree with TRBD1. After removal of 2 bases from V and 8 bases from J, the junction contained 3 bases not matched to a gene. The CDR3 length is 13 residues. In germline, CDR1 is SGHTA, CDR2 FQGNSA. DNA for the CDR3: TGTGCCAGCAGCTTAAGGACAGGGGAAGGCTACACCTTC. Translating gives CASSLRTGEGYTF. Full variable domain (rest looked up from reference TRBV7-2 and TRBJ1-2): GAGVSQSPSNKVTEKGKDVELRCDPISGHTALYWYRQSLGQGLEFLIYFQGNSAPDKSGLPSDRFSAERTGGSVSTLTIQRTQQEDSAVYLCASSLRTGEGYTFGSGTRLTVV.

The CDR3 is CASSSRRVKETQYF. The CDR3, as DNA: TGTGCCAGCAGCTCCAGGAGGGTTAAGGAGACCCAGTACTTC. V gene TRBV11-2 combines with J gene TRBJ2-5; weak D call: TRBD2 (6 bases). Germline loops: CDR1 SGHAT, CDR2 FQNNGV. This CDR3 comprises 14 residues. Deletions cut 4 bases from V and 5 bases from J, with 14 bases between. Filled out from reference TRBV11-2 and TRBJ2-5, the complete variable domain reads EAGVAQSPRYKIIEKRQSVAFWCNPISGHATLYWYQQILGQGPKLLIQFQNNGVVDDSQLPKDRFSAERLKGVDSTLKIQPAKLEDSAVYLCASSSRRVKETQYFGPGTRLLVL.

This chain uses TRBV28 with TRBJ1-5, with D uncertain. Trimming took off 4 bases at V and 1 base at J, with 11 bases between the two ends. The CDR3 has 15 residues. Germline lookup yields CDR1 MDHEN and CDR2 SYDVKM. The CDR3 DNA reads as TGTGCCAGCAGTTCAACAGACGGGAGCAATCAGCCCCAGCATTTT. This codes for CASSSTDGSNQPQHF.

This chain joins TRBV6-6 and TRBJ2-1; 8 nucleotides agree with TRBD2. This CDR3 contains 13 residues. Trimming cost V 10 bases and J 4 bases; bases outside gene matches: 6. CDR1 is MNHNY and CDR2 is SVGAGI in the germline V gene (reference sequence). This chain's CDR3 is CATGRGAYNEQFF. CDR3 in DNA: TGTGCCACGGGGCGGGGGGCGTACAATGAGCAGTTCTTC.

This clonotype was found a few times. This sequence joins TRBV20-1 and TRBJ1-1, with D uncertain. Trimming stripped 4 bases from V and 6 bases from J, with 9 bases between. The CDR3 is 11 amino acids. Germline V CDR1 and CDR2: DFQATT, SNEGSKA (reference sequence). CDR3 amino acids: CSAIATPEAFF. CDR3 DNA sequence: TGCAGTGCTATCGCTACCCCTGAAGCTTTCTTT.